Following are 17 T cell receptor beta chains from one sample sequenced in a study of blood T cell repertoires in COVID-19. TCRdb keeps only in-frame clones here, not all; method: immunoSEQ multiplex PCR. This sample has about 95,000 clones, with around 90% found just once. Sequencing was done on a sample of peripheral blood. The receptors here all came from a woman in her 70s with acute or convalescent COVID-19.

As DNA, the CDR3 is TGCGCCAGCAGCCAAGAGGAGGGGACCGGAAACACCATATATTTT. Translating gives CASSQEEGTGNTIYF. The rearrangement uses TRBV4-1 and TRBJ1-3; TRBD1 is a possible D gene (5 bases). Per the germline V gene, CDR1 is MGHRA and CDR2 is YSYEKL. Trimming took off 0 bases at V and 4 bases at J, with 10 bases between the two ends. The CDR3 loop spans 15 amino acids.

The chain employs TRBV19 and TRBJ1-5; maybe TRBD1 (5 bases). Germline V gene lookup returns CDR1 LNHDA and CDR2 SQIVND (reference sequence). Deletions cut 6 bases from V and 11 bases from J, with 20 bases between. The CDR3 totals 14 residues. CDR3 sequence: CASRVPGSGGTQHF. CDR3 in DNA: TGTGCCAGTAGGGTCCCGGGCTCGGGGGGGACCCAGCATTTT. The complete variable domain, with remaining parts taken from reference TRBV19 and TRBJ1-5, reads DGGITQSPKYLFRKEGQNVTLSCEQNLNHDAMYWYRQDPGQGLRLIYYSQIVNDFQKGDIAEGYSVSREKKESFPLTVTSAQKNPTAFYLCASRVPGSGGTQHFGDGTRLSIL.

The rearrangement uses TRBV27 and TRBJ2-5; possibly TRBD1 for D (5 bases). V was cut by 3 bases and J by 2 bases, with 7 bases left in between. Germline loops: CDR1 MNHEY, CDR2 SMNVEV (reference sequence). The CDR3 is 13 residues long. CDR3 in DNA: TGTGCCAGCAGTTTCAACAGGCAAGAGACCCAGTACTTC. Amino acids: CASSFNRQETQYF.

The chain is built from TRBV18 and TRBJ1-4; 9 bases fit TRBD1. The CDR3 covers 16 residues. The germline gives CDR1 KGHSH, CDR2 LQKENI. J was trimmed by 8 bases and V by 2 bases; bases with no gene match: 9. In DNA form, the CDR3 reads TGTGCCAGCTCACCAACTAGGACAGGGGACCGGGAAAAACTGTTTTTT. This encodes CASSPTRTGDREKLFF.

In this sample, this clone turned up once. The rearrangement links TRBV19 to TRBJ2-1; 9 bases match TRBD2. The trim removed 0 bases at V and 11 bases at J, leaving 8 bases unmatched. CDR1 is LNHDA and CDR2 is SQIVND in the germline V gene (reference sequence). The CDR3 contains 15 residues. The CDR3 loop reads CASSIDSAASGKQFF. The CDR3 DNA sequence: TGTGCCAGTAGTATAGATTCGGCGGCTAGCGGGAAGCAGTTCTTC.

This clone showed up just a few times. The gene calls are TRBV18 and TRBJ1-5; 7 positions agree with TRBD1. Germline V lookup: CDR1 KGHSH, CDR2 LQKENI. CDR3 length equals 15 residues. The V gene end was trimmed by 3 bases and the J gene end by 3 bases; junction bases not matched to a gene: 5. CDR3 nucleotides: TGTGCCAGCTCACCTCTTACAGGGGCCAATCAGCCCCAGCATTTT. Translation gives CASSPLTGANQPQHF. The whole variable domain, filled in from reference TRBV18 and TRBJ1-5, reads NAGVMQNPRHLVRRRGQEARLRCSPMKGHSHVYWYRQLPEEGLKFMVYLQKENIIDESGMPKERFSAEFPKEGPSILRIQQVVRGDSAAYFCASSPLTGANQPQHFGDGTRLSIL.

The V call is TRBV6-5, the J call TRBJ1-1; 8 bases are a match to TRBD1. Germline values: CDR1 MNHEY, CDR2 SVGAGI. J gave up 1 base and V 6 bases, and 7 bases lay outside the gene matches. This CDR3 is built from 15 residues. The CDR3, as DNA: TGTGCCAGCAGGACCGGGGACAGGAGGAACACTGAAGCTTTCTTT. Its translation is CASRTGDRRNTEAFF.

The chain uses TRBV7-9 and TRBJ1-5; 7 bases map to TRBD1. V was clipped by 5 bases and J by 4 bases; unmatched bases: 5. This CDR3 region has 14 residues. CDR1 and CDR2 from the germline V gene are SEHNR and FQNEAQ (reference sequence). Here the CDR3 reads CASSQDRENQPQHF. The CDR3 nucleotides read TGTGCCAGCAGCCAAGACAGGGAAAATCAGCCCCAGCATTTT.

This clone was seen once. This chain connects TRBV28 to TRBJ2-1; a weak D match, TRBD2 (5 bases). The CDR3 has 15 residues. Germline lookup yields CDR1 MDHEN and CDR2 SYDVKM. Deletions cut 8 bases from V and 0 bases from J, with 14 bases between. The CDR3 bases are TGTGCCAGCCGTTCGGTAACTAGCTCCTACAATGAGCAGTTCTTC. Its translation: CASRSVTSSYNEQFF.

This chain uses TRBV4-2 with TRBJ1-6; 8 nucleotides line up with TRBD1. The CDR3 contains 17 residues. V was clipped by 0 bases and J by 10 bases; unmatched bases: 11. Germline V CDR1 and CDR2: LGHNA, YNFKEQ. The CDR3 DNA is TGTGCCAGCAGCCAAGACGACAGGTTACAGGGGGAGTCACCCCTCCACTTT. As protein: CASSQDDRLQGESPLHF.

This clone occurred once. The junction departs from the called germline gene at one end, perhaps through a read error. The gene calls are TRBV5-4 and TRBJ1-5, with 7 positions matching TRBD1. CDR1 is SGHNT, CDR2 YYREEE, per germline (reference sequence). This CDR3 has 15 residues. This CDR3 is CASSLGGGRDQPQHF. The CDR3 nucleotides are TGTGCCAGCAGTTTGGGAGGGGGCAGGGATCAGCCCCAGCATTTT.

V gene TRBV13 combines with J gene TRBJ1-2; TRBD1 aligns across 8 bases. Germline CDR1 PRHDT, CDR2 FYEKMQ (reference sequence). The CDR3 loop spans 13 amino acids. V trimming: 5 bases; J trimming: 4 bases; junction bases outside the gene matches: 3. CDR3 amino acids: CASSQGQVYGYTF. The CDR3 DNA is TGTGCCAGCAGCCAGGGACAGGTCTATGGCTACACCTTC.

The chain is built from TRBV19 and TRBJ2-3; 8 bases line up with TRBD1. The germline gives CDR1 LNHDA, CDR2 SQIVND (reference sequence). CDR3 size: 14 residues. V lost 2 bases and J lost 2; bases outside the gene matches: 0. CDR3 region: CASSIQGATDTQYF. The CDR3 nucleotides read TGTGCCAGTAGTATACAGGGGGCCACAGATACGCAGTATTTT. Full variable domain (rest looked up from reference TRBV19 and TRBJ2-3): DGGITQSPKYLFRKEGQNVTLSCEQNLNHDAMYWYRQDPGQGLRLIYYSQIVNDFQKGDIAEGYSVSREKKESFPLTVTSAQKNPTAFYLCASSIQGATDTQYFGPGTRLTVL.

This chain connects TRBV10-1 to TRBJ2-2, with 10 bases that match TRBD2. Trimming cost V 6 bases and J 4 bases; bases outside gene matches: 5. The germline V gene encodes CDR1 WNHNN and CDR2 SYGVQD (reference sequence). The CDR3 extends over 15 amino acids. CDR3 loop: CASSLAGVSTGELFF. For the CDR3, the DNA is TGCGCCAGCAGCCTAGCGGGAGTTTCCACCGGGGAGCTGTTTTTT.

For the CDR3, the DNA is TGTGCCAGCAGCCCAGGGACAGGCTACGAGCAGTACTTC. This codes for CASSPGTGYEQYF. J is TRBJ2-7 and V is TRBV11-1; TRBD1 aligns across 8 bases. J gave up 3 bases and V 5 bases, and 3 bases lay outside the gene matches. CDR1 SGHAT and CDR2 FQDESV come from the germline V gene (reference sequence). The CDR3 consists of 13 residues.

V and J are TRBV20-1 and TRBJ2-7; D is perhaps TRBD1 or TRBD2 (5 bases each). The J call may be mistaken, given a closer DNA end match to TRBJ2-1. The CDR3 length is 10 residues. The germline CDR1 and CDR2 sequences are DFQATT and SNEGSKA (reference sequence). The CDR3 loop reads CSANRDGQFF. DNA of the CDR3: TGCAGTGCCAACCGGGACGGACAGTTCTTC.

In nucleotides, the CDR3 is TGTGCCAGCAGCTATAGTCCTAGCGGGGCTCAAGAGACCCAGTACTTC. This translates into CASSYSPSGAQETQYF. The chain uses TRBV5-4 and TRBJ2-5; TRBD2 aligns across 9 bases. Trimming took 3 bases from V and 2 from J; bases not matched to a gene: 8. The CDR3 consists of 16 residues. Germline-derived CDR1 and CDR2 are SGHNT and YYREEE (reference sequence).